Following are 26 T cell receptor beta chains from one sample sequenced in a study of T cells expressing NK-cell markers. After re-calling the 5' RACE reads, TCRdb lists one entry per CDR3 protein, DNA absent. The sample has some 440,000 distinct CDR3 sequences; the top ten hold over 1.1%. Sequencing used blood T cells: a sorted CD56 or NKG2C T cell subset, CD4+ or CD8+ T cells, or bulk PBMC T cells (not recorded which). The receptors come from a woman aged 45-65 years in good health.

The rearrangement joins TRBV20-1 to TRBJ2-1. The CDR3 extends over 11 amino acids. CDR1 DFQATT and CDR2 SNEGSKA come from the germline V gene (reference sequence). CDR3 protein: CSARDTDLSFF.

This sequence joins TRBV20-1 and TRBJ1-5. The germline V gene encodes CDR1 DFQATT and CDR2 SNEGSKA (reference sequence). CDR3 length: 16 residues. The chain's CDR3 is CSASGGTGRTHQPQHF.

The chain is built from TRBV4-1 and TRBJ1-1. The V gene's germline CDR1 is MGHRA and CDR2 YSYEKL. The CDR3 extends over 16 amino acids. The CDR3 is CASSQVGPMGGVETFF.

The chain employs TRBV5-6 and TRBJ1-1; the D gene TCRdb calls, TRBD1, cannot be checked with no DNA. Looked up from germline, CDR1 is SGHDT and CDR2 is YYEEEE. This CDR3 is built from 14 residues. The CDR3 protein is CASSLAIQESEAFF.

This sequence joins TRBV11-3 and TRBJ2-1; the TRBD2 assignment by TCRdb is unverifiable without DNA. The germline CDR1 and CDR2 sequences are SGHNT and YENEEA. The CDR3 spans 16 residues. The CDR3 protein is CASSSASGRGFNEQFF. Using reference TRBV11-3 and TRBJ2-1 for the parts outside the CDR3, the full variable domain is EAGVVQSPRYKIIEKKQPVAFWCNPISGHNTLYWYLQNLGQGPELLIRYENEEAVDDSQLPKDRFSAERLKGVDSTLKIQPAELGDSAVYLCASSSASGRGFNEQFFGPGTRLTVL.

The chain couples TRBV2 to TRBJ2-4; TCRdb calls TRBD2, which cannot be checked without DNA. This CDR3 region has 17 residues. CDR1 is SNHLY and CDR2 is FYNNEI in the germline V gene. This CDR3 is CASSERSSLGEKNIQYF.

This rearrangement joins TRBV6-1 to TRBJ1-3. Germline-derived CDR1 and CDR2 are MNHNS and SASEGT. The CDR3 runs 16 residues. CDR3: CASRSPDSSSGNTIYF.

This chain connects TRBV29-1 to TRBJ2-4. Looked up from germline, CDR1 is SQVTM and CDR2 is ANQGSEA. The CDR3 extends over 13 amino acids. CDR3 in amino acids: CSVGGLAKNIQYF.

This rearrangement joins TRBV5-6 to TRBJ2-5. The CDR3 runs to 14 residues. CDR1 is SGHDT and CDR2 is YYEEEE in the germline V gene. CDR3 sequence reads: CASSSTGSQETQYF.

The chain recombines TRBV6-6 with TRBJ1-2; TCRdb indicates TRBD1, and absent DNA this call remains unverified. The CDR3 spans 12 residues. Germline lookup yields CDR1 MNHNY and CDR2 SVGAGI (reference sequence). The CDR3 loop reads CASSGANYGYTF.

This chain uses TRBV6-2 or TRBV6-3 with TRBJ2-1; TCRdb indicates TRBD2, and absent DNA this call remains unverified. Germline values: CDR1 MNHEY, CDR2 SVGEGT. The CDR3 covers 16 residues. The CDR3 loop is CASSYPRLAGDNEQFF.

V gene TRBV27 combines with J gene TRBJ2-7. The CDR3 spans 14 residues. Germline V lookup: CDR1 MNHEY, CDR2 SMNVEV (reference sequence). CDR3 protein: CASRGPFPFYEQYF.

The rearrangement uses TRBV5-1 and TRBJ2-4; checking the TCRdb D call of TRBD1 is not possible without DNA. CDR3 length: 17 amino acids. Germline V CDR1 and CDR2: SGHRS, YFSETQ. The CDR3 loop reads CASSSFPYRETKNIQYF.

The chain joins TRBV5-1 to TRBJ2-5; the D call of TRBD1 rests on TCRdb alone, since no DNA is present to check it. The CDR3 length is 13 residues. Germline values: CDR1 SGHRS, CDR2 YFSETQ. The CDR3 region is CASRVGAEETQYF.

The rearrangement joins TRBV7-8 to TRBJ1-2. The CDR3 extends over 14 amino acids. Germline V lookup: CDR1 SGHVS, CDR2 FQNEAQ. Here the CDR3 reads CASSLGTEGYGYTF.

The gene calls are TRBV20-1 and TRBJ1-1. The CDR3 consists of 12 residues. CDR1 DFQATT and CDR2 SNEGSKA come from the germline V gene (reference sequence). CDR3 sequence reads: CSAASSNTEAFF.

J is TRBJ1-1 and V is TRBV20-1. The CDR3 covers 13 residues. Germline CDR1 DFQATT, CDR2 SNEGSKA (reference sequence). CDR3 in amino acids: CSAIGLRNTEAFF.

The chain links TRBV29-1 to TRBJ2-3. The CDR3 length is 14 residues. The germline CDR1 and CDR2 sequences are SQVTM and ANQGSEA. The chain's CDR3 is CSVGSTTYTDTQYF.

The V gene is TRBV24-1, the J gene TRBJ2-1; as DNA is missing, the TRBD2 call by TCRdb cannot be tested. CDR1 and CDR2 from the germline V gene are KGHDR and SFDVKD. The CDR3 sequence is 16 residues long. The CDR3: CATSDFSSENNNEQFF.

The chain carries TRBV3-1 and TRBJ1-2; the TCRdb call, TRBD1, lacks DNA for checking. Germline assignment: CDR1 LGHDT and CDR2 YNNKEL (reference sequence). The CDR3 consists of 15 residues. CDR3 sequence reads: CASSQGLGGHYGYTF.

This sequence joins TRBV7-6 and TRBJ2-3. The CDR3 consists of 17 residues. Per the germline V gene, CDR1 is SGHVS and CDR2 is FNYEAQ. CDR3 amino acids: CASSLIVPRGSTDTQYF.

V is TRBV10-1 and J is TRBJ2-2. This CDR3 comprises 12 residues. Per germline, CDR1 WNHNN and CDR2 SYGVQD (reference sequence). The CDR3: CASSERVGELFF.

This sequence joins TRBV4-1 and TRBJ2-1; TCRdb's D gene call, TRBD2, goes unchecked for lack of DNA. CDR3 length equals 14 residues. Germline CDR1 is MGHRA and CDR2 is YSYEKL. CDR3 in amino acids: CASSPSRPGLEQFF.

CDR3 sequence: CASSPTSGTSSYNEQFF. The chain carries TRBV11-3 and TRBJ2-1; checking the TCRdb D call of TRBD2 is not possible without DNA. The CDR3 totals 17 residues. In germline, CDR1 is SGHNT, CDR2 YENEEA.

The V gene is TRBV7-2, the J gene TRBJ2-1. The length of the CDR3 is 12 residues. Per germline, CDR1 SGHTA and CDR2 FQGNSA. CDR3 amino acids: CASSLNSNEQFF.

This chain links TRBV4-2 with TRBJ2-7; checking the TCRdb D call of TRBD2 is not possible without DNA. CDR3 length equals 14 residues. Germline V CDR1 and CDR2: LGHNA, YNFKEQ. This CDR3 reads CASSQDRGSYEQYF.